The TCR beta chain under discussion was sequenced for a study of cytomegalovirus exposure and HLA in healthy donors. Study context: The platform used for the 110 or so validation repertoires matched that of the roughly 700 first-cohort repertoires, a later analysis reported.

The donors were part of the validation cohort, which consisted of approximately 110 subjects and was separate from the first cohort of about 670 subjects. Notes on the study in general: According to a subsequent analysis, TCR clusters from the first cohort were inclined to appear together in the 90 to 150 validation repertoires. Reportedly, diagnosis of cytomegalovirus status by the classifier showed high specificity and sensitivity.

Concerning this clone: Antigen specificity is unknown.

Unmatched junction bases numbered 8, after V lost 3 bases and J lost 1 base. The CDR3 is made up of 16 amino acids. Per the germline V gene, CDR1 is SGHRS and CDR2 is YFSETQ. This table comes from immunoSEQ multiplex PCR, and its TCRdb copy is limited to in-frame clones, with some not included. This sample has fewer than 150,000 clones; 70% to 85% occur once, and the top ten carry 25% to 30%. The chain couples TRBV5-1 to TRBJ2-5; the match to TRBD2 covers 8 bases. The clonotype was recovered from a man younger than 40 in good health and CMV-seropositive. Sequencing was done on a sample of PBMCs. DNA for the CDR3: TGCGCCAGCAGCTCGTTGCAGCGGGGGAGCCAAGAGACCCAGTACTTC. Protein: CASSSLQRGSQETQYF.